The text below deals with one TCR beta chain. Trimming left V 6 bases short and J 2 bases short, with 11 bases between. The CDR3 has 13 residues. Germline assignment: CDR1 SGHKS and CDR2 YYEKEE (reference sequence). The table came from immunoSEQ multiplex PCR; TCRdb's copy has only in-frame clones and leaves some out. The sample contains 17,000 or so clones, 73% of which appear only once. The sample belongs to a study of sequential checkpoint blockade in melanoma. Across the study: Arm A got nivolumab then ipilimumab; arm B the reverse, 1:1. After both sequences, patients received maintenance nivolumab.

Treatment meaning: randomized to nivolumab then ipilimumab (arm A) or the reverse (arm B). DNA-damaging chemotherapy had not been given to any patient beforehand. Live CD3+CD8+ CD19− CD56− cells were sorted from PBMCs. The TCR comes from a human donor with melanoma. The chain couples TRBV5-5 to TRBJ1-2; D not certain. Here the sequenced sample was CD8+ T cells sorted from blood (inferred from file names), taken from a patient given nivolumab and ipilimumab in sequence. The CDR3 loop is CASTPDLNYGYTF. The CDR3 nucleotides read TGTGCCAGCACTCCCGATCTAAACTATGGCTACACCTTC.